The entry below describes one T cell receptor beta chain. Its antigen is still unknown. These data originate in a study of identical twins. Study-level results: Fewer insertions characterized abundant cord blood beta clonotypes, whereas memory repertoires showed none.

Using its own MiXCR run on the 5' RACE reads, TCRdb lists one record per CDR3 protein. The sample has approximately 260,000 distinct CDR3 sequences; about 9% are singletons. V lost 8 bases, J lost 3 bases, and 8 bases lay in between. The length of the CDR3 is 11 residues. Germline values: CDR1 MNHEY, CDR2 SMNVEV (reference sequence). These data were likewise used in another study, on yellow fever vaccine responses in identical twins.

This TCR was recovered from a woman aged 18 to 35 in good health. The sample consisted of CD8+ T cells sorted from blood. V gene TRBV27 combines with J gene TRBJ2-7, with D possibly called TRBD1 or TRBD2 (5 bases each). CDR3 sequence: CASARGYEQYF. The CDR3 DNA is TGTGCCAGCGCGAGGGGCTACGAGCAGTACTTC.